At least ten counts were recorded for the clone carrying this TCR beta chain. Antigen specificity is unknown. This specimen belongs to a study of human T cells and chemical hapten exposure. Individual cDNA molecules received unique molecular identifiers in the library. In TCRdb, the RACE reads were re-called with MiXCR into one record per CDR3 protein. The sample has about 380,000 distinct CDR3 sequences, 4.8% seen once; the top ten hold around 2%. Documented time point: patch test 1, 2 weeks after DPC sensitization. Treatment reported: therapeutic diphenylcyclopropenone sensitization with weekly scalp DPC. Blood was collected ahead of every patch test applied. General observations from the study: Expanded TCRs showed more large CDR3 clusters than pre-sensitization or healthy control sets.

Germline lookup yields CDR1 SGHDN and CDR2 FVKESK. CDR3 length equals 13 residues. The V end lost 5 bases, the J end lost 10 bases, and 15 bases lay between the germline ends. The clonotype comes from a woman aged 50 to 60 with alopecia areata. Some clones in this sample may be carry-over from other donors' samples. The material sequenced was whole blood, taken in connection with sensitization to the hapten diphenylcyclopropenone (DPC). The rearrangement uses TRBV14 and TRBJ2-1; D gene uncertain. The CDR3 DNA is TGTGCCAGCAGCACGCTAAGGAGTTCGGAGCAGTTCTTC. Protein product: CASSTLRSSEQFF. Variable domain in full (rest from reference TRBV14 and TRBJ2-1): EAGVTQFPSHSVIEKGQTVTLRCDPISGHDNLYWYRRVMGKEIKFLLHFVKESKQDESGMPNNRFLAERTGGTYSTLKVQPAELEDSGVYFCASSTLRSSEQFFGPGTRLTVL.